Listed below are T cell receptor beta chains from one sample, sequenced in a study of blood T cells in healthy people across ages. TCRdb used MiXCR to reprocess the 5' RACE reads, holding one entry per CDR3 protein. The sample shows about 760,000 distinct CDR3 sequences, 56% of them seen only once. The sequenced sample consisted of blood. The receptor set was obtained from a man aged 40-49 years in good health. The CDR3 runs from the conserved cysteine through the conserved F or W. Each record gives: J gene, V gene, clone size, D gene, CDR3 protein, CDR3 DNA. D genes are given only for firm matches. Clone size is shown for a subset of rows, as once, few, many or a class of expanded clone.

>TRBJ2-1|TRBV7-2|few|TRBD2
CASSLGLAGAGEQFF
TGTGCCAGCAGCTTAGGGCTAGCGGGGGCTGGGGAGCAGTTCTTC
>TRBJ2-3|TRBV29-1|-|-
CTQALITDTQYF
TGCACCCAAGCTCTAATCACAGATACGCAGTATTTT
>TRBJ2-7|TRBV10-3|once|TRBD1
CAIGARQGYGQYF
TGTGCCATCGGGGCTCGACAGGGTTACGGGCAGTACTTC
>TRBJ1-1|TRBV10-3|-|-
CAISDPGSGTEAFF
TGTGCCATCAGTGACCCAGGGTCGGGGACTGAAGCTTTCTTT
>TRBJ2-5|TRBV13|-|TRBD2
CASSLSQAGEVWETQYF
TGTGCCAGCAGCTTATCCCAAGCGGGGGAGGTGTGGGAGACCCAGTACTTC
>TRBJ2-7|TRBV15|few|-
CATSRDQSWGEQYF
TGTGCCACCAGCAGAGACCAATCTTGGGGCGAGCAGTACTTC
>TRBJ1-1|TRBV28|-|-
CASSLNRAAEAFF
TGTGCCAGCAGTTTAAACAGGGCCGCTGAAGCTTTCTTT
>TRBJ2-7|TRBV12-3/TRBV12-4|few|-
CASSVTLSYEQYF
TGTGCCAGCAGCGTAACACTCTCCTACGAGCAGTACTTC
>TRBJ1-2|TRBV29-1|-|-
CSVAHTLSGYTF
TGCAGCGTTGCGCATACATTATCTGGCTACACCTTC
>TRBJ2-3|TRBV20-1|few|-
CSASVESTDTQYF
TGCAGTGCTAGCGTCGAAAGTACAGATACGCAGTATTTT
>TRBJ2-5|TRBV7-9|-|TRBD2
CASSSPGLPVVEQYF
TGTGCCAGCAGCTCCCCGGGACTACCAGTAGTTGAGCAGTACTTC
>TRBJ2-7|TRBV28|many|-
CASSLLSSYEQYF
TGTGCCAGCAGTCTCCTAAGCTCCTACGAGCAGTACTTC
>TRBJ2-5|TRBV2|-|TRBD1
CASSGGQGEKTQYF
TGTGCCAGCAGTGGGGGACAGGGCGAAAAGACCCAGTACTTC
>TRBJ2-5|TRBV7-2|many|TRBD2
CASSLTGGEPQYF
TGTGCCAGCAGCCTCACGGGAGGGGAGCCCCAGTACTTC
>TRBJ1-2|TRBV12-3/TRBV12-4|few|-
CASSFASANYGYTF
TGTGCCAGCAGTTTTGCCAGTGCGAACTATGGCTACACCTTC
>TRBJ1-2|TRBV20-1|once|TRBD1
CSATPPGGLNYGYTF
TGCAGTGCTACCCCCCCAGGGGGTCTAAACTATGGCTACACCTTC
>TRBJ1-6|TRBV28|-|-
CASRRRGRESPLHF
TGTGCCAGCAGGCGAAGGGGCAGAGAATCACCCCTCCACTTT
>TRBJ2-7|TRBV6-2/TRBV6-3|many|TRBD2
CASSPEGLAGGEQYF
TGTGCCAGCAGCCCTGAGGGACTAGCGGGAGGCGAGCAGTACTTC
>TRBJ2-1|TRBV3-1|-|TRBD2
CASSQDPAGGEQFF
TGTGCCAGCAGCCAAGACCCCGCGGGGGGAGAGCAGTTCTTC
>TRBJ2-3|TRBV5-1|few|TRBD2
CASSRTSGGISDTQYF
TGCGCCAGCAGCCGAACTAGCGGGGGGATTTCAGATACGCAGTATTTT
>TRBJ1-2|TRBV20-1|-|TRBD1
CSAGGRDGFTF
TGCAGTGCAGGGGGCCGGGATGGCTTCACCTTC
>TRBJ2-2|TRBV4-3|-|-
CASSQGGRSHTGELFF
TGCGCCAGCAGCCAAGGTGGCAGGTCACACACCGGGGAGCTGTTTTTT
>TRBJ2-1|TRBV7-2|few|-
CASSLVQRDNEQFF
TGTGCCAGCAGCTTAGTGCAGCGGGACAATGAGCAGTTCTTC
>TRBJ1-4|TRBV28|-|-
CASTPSPGLNEKLFF
TGTGCCAGCACCCCTTCCCCGGGCCTTAATGAAAAACTGTTTTTT
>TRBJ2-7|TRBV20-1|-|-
CSAAGKRGYEQYF
TGCAGTGCCGCCGGTAAGAGGGGGTACGAGCAGTACTTC
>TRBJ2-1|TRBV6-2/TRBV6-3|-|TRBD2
CASSYGEGPYNEQFF
TGTGCCAGCAGTTACGGGGAGGGGCCCTACAATGAGCAGTTCTTC
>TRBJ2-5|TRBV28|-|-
CASATSDLKRETQYF
TGTGCCAGCGCCACCTCGGACCTAAAACGGGAGACCCAGTACTTC
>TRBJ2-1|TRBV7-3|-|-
CASSFPGDSYNEQFF
TGTGCCAGCAGCTTTCCGGGAGACTCCTACAATGAGCAGTTCTTC
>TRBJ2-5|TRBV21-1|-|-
CASSIGLARETQYF
TGTGCCAGCAGCATCGGACTAGCTCGGGAGACCCAGTACTTC
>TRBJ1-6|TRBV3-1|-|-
CASSQGPVMANSPLHF
TGTGCCAGCAGCCAAGGTCCAGTGATGGCTAATTCACCCCTCCACTTT
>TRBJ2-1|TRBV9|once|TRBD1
CASSVGGQGGNEQFF
TGTGCCAGCAGCGTAGGTGGACAGGGGGGCAATGAGCAGTTCTTC
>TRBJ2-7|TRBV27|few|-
CASSPRNTGPYEQYF
TGTGCCAGCAGTCCTCGGAACACAGGGCCCTACGAGCAGTACTTC
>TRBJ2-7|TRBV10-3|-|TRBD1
CAISGTGNEQYF
TGTGCCATCAGTGGGACAGGGAACGAGCAGTACTTC
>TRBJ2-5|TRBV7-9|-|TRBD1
CASSFGGTGQETQYF
TGTGCCAGCAGCTTTGGCGGGACAGGCCAAGAGACCCAGTACTTC
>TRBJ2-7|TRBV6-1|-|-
CASSEWWGRSYNEQYF
TGTGCCAGCAGTGAATGGTGGGGACGTTCCTACAATGAGCAGTACTTC
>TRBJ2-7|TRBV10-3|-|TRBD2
CAISEYTAGGFYEQYF
TGTGCCATCAGTGAGTATACAGCGGGAGGATTCTACGAGCAGTACTTC
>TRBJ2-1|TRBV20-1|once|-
CSARPIGRSSSYNEQFF
TGCAGTGCTAGACCTATCGGACGGTCTAGCTCCTACAATGAGCAGTTCTTC
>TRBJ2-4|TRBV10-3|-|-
CAISDAITTKNIQYF
TGTGCCATCAGTGATGCTATTACTACCAAAAACATTCAGTACTTC
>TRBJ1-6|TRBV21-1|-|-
CASSPPRLLLLF
TGTGCCAGCAGCCCCCCCAGACTTCTCCTCCTCTTT
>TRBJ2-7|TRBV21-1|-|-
CASKRTSGRPSYEQYF
TGTGCCAGCAAGAGGACTAGCGGGAGGCCCTCCTACGAGCAGTACTTC
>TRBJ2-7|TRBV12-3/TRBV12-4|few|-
CASTTGISDEQYF
TGTGCCAGCACAACAGGGATCAGCGACGAGCAGTACTTC
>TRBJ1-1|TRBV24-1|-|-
CATSGVNTEAFF
TGTGCCACCAGTGGGGTGAACACTGAAGCTTTCTTT
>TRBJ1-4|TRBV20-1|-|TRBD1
CSASGQGRFEKLFF
TGCAGTGCTTCCGGACAGGGGAGGTTTGAAAAACTGTTTTTT
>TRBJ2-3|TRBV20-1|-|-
CSARSARDMSTDTQYF
TGCAGTGCTAGATCCGCTCGGGACATGAGCACAGATACGCAGTATTTT
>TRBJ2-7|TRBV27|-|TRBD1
CASSPPGQGSREQYF
TGTGCCAGCAGTCCACCGGGACAGGGGAGCCGCGAGCAGTACTTC
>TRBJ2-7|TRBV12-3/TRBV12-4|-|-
CASSVQAVDEQYF
TGTGCCAGCAGTGTACAGGCTGTGGACGAGCAGTACTTC
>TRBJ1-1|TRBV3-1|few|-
CASSQGRWAFF
TGTGCCAGCAGCCAAGGCCGCTGGGCTTTCTTT
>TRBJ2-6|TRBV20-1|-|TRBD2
CSASGTSGAKGAGANVLTF
TGCAGTGCTAGTGGGACTAGCGGGGCGAAGGGGGCTGGGGCCAACGTCCTGACTTTC
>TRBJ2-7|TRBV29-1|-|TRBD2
CSVDLAGTYNEQYF
TGCAGCGTTGACCTAGCGGGGACCTACAATGAGCAGTACTTC
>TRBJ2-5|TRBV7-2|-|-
CASSARGAETQYF
TGTGCCAGCAGCGCCAGGGGGGCAGAGACCCAGTACTTC
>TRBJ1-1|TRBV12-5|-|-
CASGLLDAEAFF
TGTGCTAGTGGTTTGCTGGACGCTGAAGCTTTCTTT
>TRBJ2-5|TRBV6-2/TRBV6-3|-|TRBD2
CASGYPRLAGVRQETQYF
TGTGCCAGCGGTTACCCCAGACTAGCGGGAGTTCGGCAAGAGACCCAGTACTTC
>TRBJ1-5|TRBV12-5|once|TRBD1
CASGLAKDRGYQPQHF
TGTGCTAGTGGTTTGGCAAAAGACAGGGGATATCAGCCCCAGCATTTT
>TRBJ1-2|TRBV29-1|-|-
CSVKKDGLNYGYTF
TGCAGCGTAAAAAAGGACGGCCTCAACTATGGCTACACCTTC
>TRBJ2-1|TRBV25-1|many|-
CASSESGEQFF
TGTGCCAGCAGTGAATCTGGGGAGCAGTTCTTC
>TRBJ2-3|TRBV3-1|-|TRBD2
CASTLSGAGGTWDGTQYF
TGTGCCAGCACCTTATCCGGAGCGGGAGGTACCTGGGACGGTACGCAGTATTTT